Included here is one T cell receptor (beta chain) sequence, with context. Its antigen is still unknown. The immunoSEQ assay was version 4, run in survey mode. Measured with immunoSEQ multiplex PCR; TCRdb has only the in-frame clones, and not every one. The sample has around 30,000 clones, around four fifths seen once. The germline V and J ends were trimmed by 5 bases and 6 bases, with 10 bases remaining between them. Germline CDR1 is KGHSH and CDR2 is LQKENI. The CDR3 spans 12 residues. This record comes from a study of persistence of HIV-infected CD4 T cells. Study-level results: CMV- and Gag-responding cells had lower TCRbeta richness than CD3/CD28-responding cells.

Overlapping HIV-1 Gag 15-mer peptides at 0.95 to 1 ug per peptide per mL were used. CD40L/CD69 double-negative CD45RO-high memory CD4+ T cells were collected. An approximately 20-hour stimulation of CD8-depleted PBMCs used anti-CD28/CD49d costimulation, CD40-blocking antibody and enfuvirtide. The chain carries TRBV18 and TRBJ1-2; D unclear. The source was CD4+ T cells sorted from PBMCs after roughly 18-hour stimulation, collected from a patient who received antiretroviral therapy. The clonotype comes from an adult woman with HIV who was CMV-seropositive. CDR3 coding DNA: TGTGCCAGCTCAGAAAAGGAAAATGGCTACACCTTC. The encoded protein is CASSEKENGYTF.